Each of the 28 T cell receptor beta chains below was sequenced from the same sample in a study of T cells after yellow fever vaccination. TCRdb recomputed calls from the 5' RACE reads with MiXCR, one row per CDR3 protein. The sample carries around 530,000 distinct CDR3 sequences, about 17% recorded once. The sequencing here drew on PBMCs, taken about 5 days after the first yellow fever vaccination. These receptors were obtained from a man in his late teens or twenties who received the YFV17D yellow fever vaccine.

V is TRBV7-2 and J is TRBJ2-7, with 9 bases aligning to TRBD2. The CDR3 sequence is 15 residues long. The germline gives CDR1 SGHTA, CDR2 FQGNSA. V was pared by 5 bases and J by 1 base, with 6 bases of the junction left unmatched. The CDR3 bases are TGTGCCAGCAGCGGAGCGGGGGGCAGGTCCTACGAGCAGTACTTC. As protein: CASSGAGGRSYEQYF.

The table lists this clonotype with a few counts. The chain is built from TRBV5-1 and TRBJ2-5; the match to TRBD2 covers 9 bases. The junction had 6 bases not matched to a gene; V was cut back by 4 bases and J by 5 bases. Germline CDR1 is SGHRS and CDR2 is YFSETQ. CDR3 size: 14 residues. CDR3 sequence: CASSGGLARETQYF. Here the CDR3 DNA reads TGCGCCAGCAGCGGAGGACTAGCGAGGGAGACCCAGTACTTC.

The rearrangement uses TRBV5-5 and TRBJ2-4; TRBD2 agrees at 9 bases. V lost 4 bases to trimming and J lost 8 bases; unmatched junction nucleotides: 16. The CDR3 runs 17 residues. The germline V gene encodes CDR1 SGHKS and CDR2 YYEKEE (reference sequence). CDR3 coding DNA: TGTGCCAGCAGCCCCGGAGGGGCGCGCGGGGGGGCGTACATTCAGTACTTC. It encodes CASSPGGARGGAYIQYF.

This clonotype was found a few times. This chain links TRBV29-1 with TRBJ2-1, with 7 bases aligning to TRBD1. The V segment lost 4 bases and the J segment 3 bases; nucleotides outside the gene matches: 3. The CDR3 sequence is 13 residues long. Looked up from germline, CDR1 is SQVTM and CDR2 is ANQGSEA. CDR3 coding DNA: TGCAGCGTTGCGGGACAGCTCTACAATGAGCAGTTCTTC. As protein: CSVAGQLYNEQFF.

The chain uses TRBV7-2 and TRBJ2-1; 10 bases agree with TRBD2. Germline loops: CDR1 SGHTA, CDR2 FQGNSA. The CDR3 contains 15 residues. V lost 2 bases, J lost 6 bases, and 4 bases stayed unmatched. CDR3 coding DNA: TGTGCCAGCAGCTTACTGCTAGCGGGGGCCAATGAGCAGTTCTTC. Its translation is CASSLLLAGANEQFF.

This CDR3 reads CASSPLFQGVNTEAFF. CDR3 bases: TGTGCCAGCAGCCCCCTCTTCCAGGGCGTTAACACTGAAGCTTTCTTT. This sequence joins TRBV7-2 and TRBJ1-1; D is perhaps TRBD1 (5 bases). Looked up from germline, CDR1 is SGHTA and CDR2 is FQGNSA. V lost 5 bases to trimming and J lost 2 bases, with 18 bases between them. The CDR3 is 16 residues long.

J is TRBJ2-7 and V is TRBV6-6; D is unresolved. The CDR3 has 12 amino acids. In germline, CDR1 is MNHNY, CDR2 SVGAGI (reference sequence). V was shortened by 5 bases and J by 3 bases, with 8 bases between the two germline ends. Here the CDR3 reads CASSRTVYEQYF. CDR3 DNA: TGTGCCAGCAGTAGGACGGTCTACGAGCAGTACTTC.

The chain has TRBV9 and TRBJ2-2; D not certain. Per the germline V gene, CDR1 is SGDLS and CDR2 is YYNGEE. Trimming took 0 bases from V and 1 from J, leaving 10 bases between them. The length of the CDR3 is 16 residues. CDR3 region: CASSVDGRLNTGELFF. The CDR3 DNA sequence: TGTGCCAGCAGCGTAGACGGGCGACTGAACACCGGGGAGCTGTTTTTT.

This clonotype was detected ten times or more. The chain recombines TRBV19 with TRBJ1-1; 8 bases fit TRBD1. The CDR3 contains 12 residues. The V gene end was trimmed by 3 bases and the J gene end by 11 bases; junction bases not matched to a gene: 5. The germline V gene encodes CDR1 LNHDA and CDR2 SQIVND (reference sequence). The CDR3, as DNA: TGTGCCAGTAGTATCGCAAGACAGGGGGCTTTCTTT. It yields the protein CASSIARQGAFF.

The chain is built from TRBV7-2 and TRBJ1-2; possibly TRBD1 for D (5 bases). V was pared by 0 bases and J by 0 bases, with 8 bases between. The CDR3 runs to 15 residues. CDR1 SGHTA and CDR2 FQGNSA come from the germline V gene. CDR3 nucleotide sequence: TGTGCCAGCAGCTTAGCCCCAGGGACTAACTATGGCTACACCTTC. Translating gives CASSLAPGTNYGYTF.

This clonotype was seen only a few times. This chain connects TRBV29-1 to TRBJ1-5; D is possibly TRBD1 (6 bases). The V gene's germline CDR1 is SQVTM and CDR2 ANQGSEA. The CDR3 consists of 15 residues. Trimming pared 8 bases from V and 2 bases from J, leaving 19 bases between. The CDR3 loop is CSPTTGRCGNQPQHF. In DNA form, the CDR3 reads TGCAGCCCAACAACAGGGAGGTGTGGCAATCAGCCCCAGCATTTT.

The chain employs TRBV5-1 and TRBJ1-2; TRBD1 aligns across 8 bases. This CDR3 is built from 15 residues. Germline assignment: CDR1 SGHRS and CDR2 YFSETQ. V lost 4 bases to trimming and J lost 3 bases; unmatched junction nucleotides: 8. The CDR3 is CASSRQGNGDYGYTF. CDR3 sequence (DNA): TGCGCCAGCAGCCGACAGGGGAACGGTGACTATGGCTACACCTTC.

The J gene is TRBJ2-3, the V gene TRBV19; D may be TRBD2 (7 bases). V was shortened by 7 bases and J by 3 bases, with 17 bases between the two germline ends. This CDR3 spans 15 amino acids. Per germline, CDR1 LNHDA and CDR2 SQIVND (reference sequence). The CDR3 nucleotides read TGTGCCAGTACCCACGAGGGGGGGCCGACAGATACGCAGTATTTT. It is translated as CASTHEGGPTDTQYF. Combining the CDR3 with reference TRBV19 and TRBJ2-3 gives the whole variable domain DGGITQSPKYLFRKEGQNVTLSCEQNLNHDAMYWYRQDPGQGLRLIYYSQIVNDFQKGDIAEGYSVSREKKESFPLTVTSAQKNPTAFYLCASTHEGGPTDTQYFGPGTRLTVL.

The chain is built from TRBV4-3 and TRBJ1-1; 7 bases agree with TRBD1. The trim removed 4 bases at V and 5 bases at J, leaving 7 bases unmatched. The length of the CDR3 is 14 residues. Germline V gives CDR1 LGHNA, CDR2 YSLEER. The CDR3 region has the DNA TGCGCCAGCAGCCCCGACAGGGCGGGGACTGAAGCTTTCTTT. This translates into CASSPDRAGTEAFF.

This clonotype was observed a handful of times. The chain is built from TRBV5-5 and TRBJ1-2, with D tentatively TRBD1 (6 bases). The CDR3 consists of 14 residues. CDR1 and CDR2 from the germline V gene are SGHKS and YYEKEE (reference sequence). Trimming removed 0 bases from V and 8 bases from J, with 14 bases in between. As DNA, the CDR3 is TGTGCCAGCAGCTTGGCGGGGGGGGCACTGGGCTACACCTTC. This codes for CASSLAGGALGYTF.

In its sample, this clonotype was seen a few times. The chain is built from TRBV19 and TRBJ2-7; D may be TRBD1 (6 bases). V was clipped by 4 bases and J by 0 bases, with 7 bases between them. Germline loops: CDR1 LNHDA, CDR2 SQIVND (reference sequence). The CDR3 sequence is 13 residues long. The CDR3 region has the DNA TGTGCCAGTAGTAGGGGGCCCTCCTACGAGCAGTACTTC. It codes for CASSRGPSYEQYF.

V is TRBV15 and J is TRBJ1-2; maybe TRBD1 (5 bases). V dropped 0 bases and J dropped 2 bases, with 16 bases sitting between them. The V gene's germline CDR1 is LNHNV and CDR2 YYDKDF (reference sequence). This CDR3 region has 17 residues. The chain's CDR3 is CATSRDHGLAGNYGYTF. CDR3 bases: TGTGCCACCAGCAGAGATCACGGTTTGGCAGGGAACTATGGCTACACCTTC.

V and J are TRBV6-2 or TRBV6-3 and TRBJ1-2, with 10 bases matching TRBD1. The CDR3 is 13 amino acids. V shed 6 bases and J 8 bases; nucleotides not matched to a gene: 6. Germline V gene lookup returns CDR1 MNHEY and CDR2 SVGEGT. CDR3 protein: CASSGTGADGYTF. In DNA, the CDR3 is TGTGCCAGCAGCGGGACAGGGGCAGACGGCTACACCTTC.

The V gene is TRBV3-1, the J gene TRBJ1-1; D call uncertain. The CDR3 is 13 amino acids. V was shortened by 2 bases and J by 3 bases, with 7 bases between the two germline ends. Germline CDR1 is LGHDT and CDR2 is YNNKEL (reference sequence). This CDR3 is CASSQLRDTEAFF. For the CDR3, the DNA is TGTGCCAGCAGCCAACTCCGGGACACTGAAGCTTTCTTT. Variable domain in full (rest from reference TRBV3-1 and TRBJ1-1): DTAVSQTPKYLVTQMGNDKSIKCEQNLGHDTMYWYKQDSKKFLKIMFSYNNKELIINETVPNRFSPKSPDKAHLNLHINSLELGDSAVYFCASSQLRDTEAFFGQGTRLTVV.

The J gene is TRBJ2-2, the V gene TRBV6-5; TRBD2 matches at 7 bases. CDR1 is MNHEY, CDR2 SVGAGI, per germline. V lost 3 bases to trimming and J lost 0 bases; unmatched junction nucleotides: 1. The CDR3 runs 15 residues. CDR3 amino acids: CASSYRGANTGELFF. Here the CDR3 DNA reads TGTGCCAGCAGTTATCGGGGGGCGAACACCGGGGAGCTGTTTTTT.

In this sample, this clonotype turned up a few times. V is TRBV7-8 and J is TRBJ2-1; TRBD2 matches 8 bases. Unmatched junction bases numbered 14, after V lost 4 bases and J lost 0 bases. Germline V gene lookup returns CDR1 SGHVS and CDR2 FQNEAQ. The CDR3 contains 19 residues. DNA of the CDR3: TGTGCCAGCAGCTCCCGAGCCAGCGGGGGTCCAAGCTCCTACAATGAGCAGTTCTTC. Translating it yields CASSSRASGGPSSYNEQFF.

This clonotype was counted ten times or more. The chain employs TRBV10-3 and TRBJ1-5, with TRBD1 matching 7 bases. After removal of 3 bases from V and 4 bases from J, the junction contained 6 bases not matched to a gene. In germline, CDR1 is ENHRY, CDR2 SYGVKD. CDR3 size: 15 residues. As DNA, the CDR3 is TGTGCCATCAGTGAACCCGGGACAGATAATCAGCCCCAGCATTTT. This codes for CAISEPGTDNQPQHF.

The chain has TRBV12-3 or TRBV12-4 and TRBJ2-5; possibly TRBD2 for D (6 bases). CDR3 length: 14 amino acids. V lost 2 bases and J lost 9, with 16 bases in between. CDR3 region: CASSLNGGTEAQYF. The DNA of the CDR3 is TGTGCCAGCAGTTTAAATGGGGGGACGGAGGCCCAGTACTTC.

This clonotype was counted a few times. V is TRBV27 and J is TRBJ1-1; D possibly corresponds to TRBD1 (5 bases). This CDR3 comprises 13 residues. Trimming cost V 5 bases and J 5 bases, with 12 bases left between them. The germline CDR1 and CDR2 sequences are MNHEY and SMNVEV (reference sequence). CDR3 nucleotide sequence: TGTGCCAGCAGTGGGGCCCAGTGGACTGAAGCTTTCTTT. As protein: CASSGAQWTEAFF.

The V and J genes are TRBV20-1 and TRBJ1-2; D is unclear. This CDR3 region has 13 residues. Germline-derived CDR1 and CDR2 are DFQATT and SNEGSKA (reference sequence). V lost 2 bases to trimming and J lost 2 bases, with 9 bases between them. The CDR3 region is CSARQSENYGYTF. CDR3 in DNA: TGCAGTGCTAGACAGTCAGAAAACTATGGCTACACCTTC.

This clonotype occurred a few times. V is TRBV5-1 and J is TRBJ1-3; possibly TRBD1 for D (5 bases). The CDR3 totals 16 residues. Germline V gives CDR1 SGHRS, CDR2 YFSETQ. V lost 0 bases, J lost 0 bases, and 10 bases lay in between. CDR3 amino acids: CASSLDRRGSGNTIYF. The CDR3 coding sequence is TGCGCCAGCAGCTTGGATCGGAGGGGCTCTGGAAACACCATATATTTT.

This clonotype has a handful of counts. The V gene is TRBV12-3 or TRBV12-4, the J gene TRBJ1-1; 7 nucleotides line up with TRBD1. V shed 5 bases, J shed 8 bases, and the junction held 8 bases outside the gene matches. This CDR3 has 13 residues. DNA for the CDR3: TGTGCCAGCAGTCTGACAGGGTTGTTAGAAGCTTTCTTT. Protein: CASSLTGLLEAFF.

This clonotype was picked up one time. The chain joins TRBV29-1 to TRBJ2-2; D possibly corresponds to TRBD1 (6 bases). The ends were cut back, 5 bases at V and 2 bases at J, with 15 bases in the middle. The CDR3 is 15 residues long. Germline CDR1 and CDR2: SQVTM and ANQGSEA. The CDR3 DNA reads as TGCAGCGTTTCCGATGGACAGCCTAACACCGGGGAGCTGTTTTTT. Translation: CSVSDGQPNTGELFF.